One and the same sample provided the 6 T cell receptor beta chains below, sequenced in a study of identical twins. TCRdb independently ran MiXCR on the 5' RACE reads; one entry per CDR3 protein. Of about 520,000 distinct CDR3 sequences detected, 22% appear once; the ten largest clones hold around 0.9%. This same sample was also taken into another study, of T cells expressing NK-cell markers.

The sample was CD4+ T cells sorted from blood. These receptors were obtained from a woman in her late teens or twenties in good health.

The rearrangement links TRBV20-1 to TRBJ1-1; D gene unclear. CDR3 size: 14 residues. V gave up 4 bases and J gave up 1 base, with 13 bases separating them. Germline V gene data show CDR1 as DFQATT and CDR2 as SNEGSKA (reference sequence). CDR3 sequence reads: CSAKSWGTNTEAFF. The CDR3 nucleotides read TGCAGTGCTAAGTCATGGGGTACGAACACTGAAGCTTTCTTT.

CDR3: CASSSGAKGSYEQYF. For the CDR3, the DNA is TGTGCCAGCAGCTCAGGGGCTAAAGGCTCCTACGAGCAGTACTTC. The chain recombines TRBV7-3 with TRBJ2-7; D might be TRBD1 (6 bases). Germline lookup yields CDR1 SGHTA and CDR2 FQGTGA. The CDR3 runs to 15 residues. Trimming left V 4 bases short and J 0 bases short, with 13 bases between.

This chain uses TRBV27 with TRBJ2-7; weak D call: TRBD1 (6 bases). Germline V lookup: CDR1 MNHEY, CDR2 SMNVEV (reference sequence). V was clipped by 5 bases and J by 0 bases, with 11 bases between them. The CDR3 covers 14 residues. The CDR3, as DNA: TGTGCCAGCAGTCCAGGGACAAGCTCCTACGAGCAGTACTTC. Encoded protein: CASSPGTSSYEQYF.

The CDR3 sequence: CASSDGGVYNEQFF. DNA for the CDR3: TGTGCCAGCAGCGACGGGGGGGTCTACAATGAGCAGTTCTTC. The rearrangement uses TRBV11-2 and TRBJ2-1; TRBD2 aligns across 8 bases. Losses at the gene ends were 5 bases for V and 3 bases for J; bases not matched to a gene: 3. The germline V gene encodes CDR1 SGHAT and CDR2 FQNNGV. The length of the CDR3 is 14 residues.

The table lists this clonotype with a few counts. The chain employs TRBV29-1 and TRBJ2-5; 9 nucleotides line up with TRBD2. The CDR3 has 14 amino acids. Germline V gene lookup returns CDR1 SQVTM and CDR2 ANQGSEA. V lost 5 bases, J lost 5 bases, and 9 bases stayed unmatched. The CDR3 nucleotides read TGCAGCGTTCGGAGGCGGGAGGGCCGGGAGACCCAGTACTTC. This codes for CSVRRREGRETQYF.

This clonotype was counted only a few times. This sequence joins TRBV6-6 and TRBJ2-1, with D unresolved. CDR1 MNHNY and CDR2 SVGAGI come from the germline V gene (reference sequence). V lost 0 bases and J 10 bases, leaving 7 bases between the germline ends. The CDR3 spans 12 residues. CDR3 in DNA: TGTGCCAGCAGTTACTCCGACACCGAGCAGTTCTTC. Its protein product is CASSYSDTEQFF.